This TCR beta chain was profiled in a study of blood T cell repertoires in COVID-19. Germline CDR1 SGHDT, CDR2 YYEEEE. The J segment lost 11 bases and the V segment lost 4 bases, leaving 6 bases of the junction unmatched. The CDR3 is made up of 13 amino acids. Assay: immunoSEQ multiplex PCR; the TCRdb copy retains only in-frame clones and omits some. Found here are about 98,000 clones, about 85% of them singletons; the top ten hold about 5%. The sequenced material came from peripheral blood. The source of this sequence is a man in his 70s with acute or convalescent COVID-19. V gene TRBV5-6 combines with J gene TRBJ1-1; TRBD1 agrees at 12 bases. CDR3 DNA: TGTGCCAGCAGCCCGGGACAGGGGGCGACGGCTTTCTTT. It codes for CASSPGQGATAFF.